This T cell receptor (beta chain) was captured in a study of blood T cells in healthy people across ages. Only a few counts were recorded for this clonotype. What it binds is unknown. This CDR3 region has 19 residues. Trimming removed 5 bases from V and 6 bases from J; junction bases left unmatched: 14. The germline gives CDR1 MNHEY, CDR2 SMNVEV (reference sequence). Study-level points and caveats: Aged donors had fewer naive CD4+ cells and lower diversity than long-lived donors. A strong correlation was found between TCR beta diversity and the percentage of naive T cells.

A sample-barcoded 5' primer and a J-beta primer mix were used in a second PCR of roughly 7 to 11 cycles. TCRdb passed the 5' RACE reads through MiXCR, listing each CDR3 protein once. The table includes approximately 900,000 distinct CDR3 sequences, roughly 28% detected once. These records were also assigned to another study, of T cells of mothers and their children. That work adds: For the second PCR, the M1S primer put in sample barcodes and 2-4 random nucleotides. A slight, non-significant increase in overlap was found for related mother-child pairs relative to unrelated pairs.

Sequencing was carried out using blood. This sequence joins TRBV27 and TRBJ2-1; 15 positions agree with TRBD2. The source of this sequence is a woman aged 40 to 50 in good health. CDR3 residues: CASSPSPGLAGGPTNEQFF. In DNA form, the CDR3 reads TGTGCCAGCAGTCCCAGCCCGGGACTAGCGGGGGGCCCAACCAATGAGCAGTTCTTC.